The 5 T cell receptor beta chains given below trace back to one sample, sequenced in a study of OX40 agonist ivuxolimab in advanced cancers. The data were produced by immunoSEQ multiplex PCR, yet TCRdb's version contains in-frame clones alone and is incomplete. The sample records tens of thousands of clones, roughly 73% being singletons. The material was CD4+ or CD8+ T cells sorted from blood, obtained in a trial of the OX40 agonist ivuxolimab. Receptors were obtained from an adult with an advanced solid tumor such as melanoma, head and neck, liver or kidney cancer.

V and J are TRBV11-2 and TRBJ2-5; no definite D call. V lost 5 bases, J lost 3 bases, and 13 bases lay in between. Germline V gives CDR1 SGHAT, CDR2 FQNNGV. The CDR3 extends over 14 amino acids. CDR3 nucleotide sequence: TGTGCCAGCAGCCCGATTGGGTGGGAAGAGACCCAGTACTTC. It is translated as CASSPIGWEETQYF.

This clone occurred a few times. The chain recombines TRBV28 with TRBJ1-1; TRBD1 is a possible D gene (5 bases). This CDR3 is built from 14 residues. The ends were cut back, 1 base at V and 6 bases at J, with 12 bases in the middle. Germline loops: CDR1 MDHEN, CDR2 SYDVKM. CDR3 bases: TGTGCCAGCAGTTTATCGGGACGGGCCGCTGAAGCTTTCTTT. Its protein is CASSLSGRAAEAFF.

This sequence joins TRBV13 and TRBJ2-3, with 7 bases fitting TRBD1. Trimming at V came to 5 bases and at J to 3 bases, leaving 5 bases not matched to a gene. Germline values: CDR1 PRHDT, CDR2 FYEKMQ (reference sequence). This CDR3 comprises 14 residues. CDR3 in DNA: TGTGCCAGCAGCACCGGGACAGAGACAGATACGCAGTATTTT. Residues: CASSTGTETDTQYF.

This chain uses TRBV7-6 with TRBJ2-3; 8 nucleotides agree with TRBD2. Trimming cost V 5 bases and J 2 bases; bases outside gene matches: 3. The CDR3 runs 14 residues. Germline V lookup: CDR1 SGHVS, CDR2 FNYEAQ. CDR3 DNA: TGTGCCAGCAGCCCGGGGGGGTACACAGATACGCAGTATTTT. Translated, it gives CASSPGGYTDTQYF.

A word on this clone: This sample also contains other DNA sequences that code for the same CDR3. This chain uses TRBV7-6 with TRBJ2-3, with 9 nucleotides matching TRBD2. Germline V gene lookup returns CDR1 SGHVS and CDR2 FNYEAQ. This CDR3 contains 16 residues. The J segment lost 5 bases and the V segment lost 4 bases, leaving 10 bases of the junction unmatched. The CDR3 nucleotides are TGTGCCAGCAGCTCGGGAGGCGGGGGGGCAGGAGATACGCAGTATTTT. Its translation is CASSSGGGGAGDTQYF.